These 8 T cell receptor beta chains came from one sample sequenced in a study of shared clonotypes between healthy human individuals. Using immunoSEQ multiplex PCR, the repertoire was profiled, and TCRdb retains in-frame clones only, with some absent. The sample has 330,000 or so clones, around 67% seen once; the top ten hold under 11%. Source material: memory CD4+ T cells sorted from blood. Subset given: CD45RA-negative fraction. The receptors were sampled from a man in his thirties or forties in good health.

The chain couples TRBV7-9 to TRBJ2-3; tentative D call: TRBD2 (7 bases). CDR1 is SEHNR, CDR2 FQNEAQ, per germline (reference sequence). V shed 7 bases and J shed 3 bases, with 20 bases lying between them. The length of the CDR3 is 16 residues. CDR3 nucleotides: TGTGCCAGCACCCCGCGGGGGCAGGGAAGAACAGATACGCAGTATTTT. The encoded protein is CASTPRGQGRTDTQYF.

The gene calls are TRBV5-1 and TRBJ2-5; TRBD1 matches 7 bases. The trim removed 0 bases at V and 0 bases at J, leaving 2 bases unmatched. The CDR3 is 15 residues long. CDR1 and CDR2 (germline): SGHRS, YFSETQ. The CDR3 is CASSLGDRDQETQYF. The CDR3 bases are TGCGCCAGCAGCTTGGGTGACAGGGACCAAGAGACCCAGTACTTC.

This clone was seen at least ten times. The genes are TRBV5-1 and TRBJ1-2, with D possibly TRBD1 on 6 matching bases. The CDR3 is 13 amino acids. From germline, CDR1 is SGHRS and CDR2 YFSETQ. The ends were cut back, 4 bases at V and 1 base at J, with 8 bases in the middle. CDR3 nucleotide sequence: TGCGCCAGCAGCGAGGACAGTAACTATGGCTACACCTTC. Encoded protein: CASSEDSNYGYTF.

This clone was seen once. V and J are TRBV6-1 and TRBJ2-1; the D gene could be TRBD1 or TRBD2 (5 bases each). This CDR3 spans 13 amino acids. Germline lookup yields CDR1 MNHNS and CDR2 SASEGT. V shed 7 bases and J shed 2 bases, with 9 bases lying between them. CDR3 in amino acids: CASNGAAYNEQFF. For the CDR3, the DNA is TGTGCCAGCAACGGGGCCGCCTACAATGAGCAGTTCTTC.

On this clone itself: This CDR3 is also generated by other DNA sequences in the sample. This rearrangement joins TRBV27 to TRBJ2-3, with D perhaps matching TRBD2 (6 bases). Germline V gene sequence: CDR1 MNHEY, CDR2 SMNVEV (reference sequence). The CDR3 length is 15 residues. Deletions cut 2 bases from V and 1 base from J, with 10 bases between. The CDR3 DNA is TGTGCCAGCAGTTTAACATCGGGAGGCACAGATACGCAGTATTTT. Amino acids: CASSLTSGGTDTQYF.

This clone was seen a handful of times. Here the CDR3 reads CASSPEGRHNEQFF. CDR3 DNA sequence: TGTGCCAGCTCACCAGAGGGCAGACACAATGAGCAGTTCTTC. V is TRBV18 and J is TRBJ2-1, with D maybe TRBD2 (5 bases). In germline, CDR1 is KGHSH, CDR2 LQKENI. V lost 2 bases, J lost 5 bases, and 10 bases lay in between. The CDR3 runs to 14 residues. The full variable domain, with the rest looked up from reference TRBV18 and TRBJ2-1, is NAGVMQNPRHLVRRRGQEARLRCSPMKGHSHVYWYRQLPEEGLKFMVYLQKENIIDESGMPKERFSAEFPKEGPSILRIQQVVRGDSAAYFCASSPEGRHNEQFFGPGTRLTVL.

The CDR3 spells CASSGQGQPQHF. The CDR3 coding sequence is TGTGCCAGCAGTGGACAGGGTCAGCCCCAGCATTTT. V usage is TRBV28 and J usage is TRBJ1-5; 8 nucleotides align to TRBD1. Per germline, CDR1 MDHEN and CDR2 SYDVKM. Trimming took 5 bases from V and 6 from J; bases not matched to a gene: 0. The CDR3 is 12 residues long.

This clone was seen once. The chain has TRBV29-1 and TRBJ2-2; a possible D gene is TRBD2 (5 bases). V lost 4 bases and J 5 bases, leaving 8 bases between the germline ends. The CDR3 contains 12 residues. CDR1 is SQVTM and CDR2 is ANQGSEA in the germline V gene. CDR3 amino acids: CSVAPGTGELFF. DNA of the CDR3: TGCAGCGTTGCCCCGGGGACCGGGGAGCTGTTTTTT.